This passage covers 24 T cell receptor beta chains from one sample sequenced in a study of T cell responses to AZD1222 COVID-19 vaccine. The assay was immunoSEQ multiplex PCR, and TCRdb's table has in-frame clones only and misses some. The table has fewer than 90,000 clones, around nine tenths seen once. Source: peripheral blood, taken on day 0 of AZD1222 vaccination. Receptor source: an adult in good health.

This clone was recorded once. The chain has TRBV3-1 (or the pseudogene TRBV3-2) and TRBJ2-5, with TRBD2 matching 9 bases. This CDR3 is 15 amino acids long. Trimming at V came to 5 bases and at J to 7 bases, leaving 11 bases not matched to a gene. Germline lookup yields CDR1 LGHDT and CDR2 YNNKEL (reference sequence). The CDR3 DNA follows: TGTGCCAGCAGCTTATACCTCAGTAGCGGGGGGACCCAGTACTTC. Translation: CASSLYLSSGGTQYF.

This clone was counted a single time. Other DNA sequences in the same sample also yield this CDR3. This chain links TRBV7-9 with TRBJ2-7; D possibly corresponds to TRBD1 (6 bases). This CDR3 is built from 15 residues. Germline values: CDR1 SEHNR, CDR2 FQNEAQ (reference sequence). Trimming removed 5 bases at V and 2 bases at J, with 16 bases between. The CDR3 DNA reads as TGTGCCAGCAGCCCCCGTGGCAGGGGCGCCTACGAGCAGTACTTC. Translation gives CASSPRGRGAYEQYF.

This sequence joins TRBV27 and TRBJ2-3; no definite D call. This CDR3 region has 13 residues. Germline V gene sequence: CDR1 MNHEY, CDR2 SMNVEV (reference sequence). In nucleotides, the CDR3 is TGTCTGACTCGTCGGGTTGGCACAGATACGCAGTATTTT. Translated: CLTRRVGTDTQYF.

The chain uses TRBV28 and TRBJ1-6, with 9 bases lining up with TRBD1. Per germline, CDR1 MDHEN and CDR2 SYDVKM. Unmatched junction bases numbered 9, after V lost 6 bases and J lost 9 bases. This CDR3 is built from 15 residues. Here the CDR3 DNA reads TGTGCCAGCAGACCCCGGGACAGGGCGATTTCACCCCTCCACTTT. Amino acid sequence: CASRPRDRAISPLHF.

The chain joins TRBV28 to TRBJ2-6, with 12 bases identical to TRBD1. Per the germline V gene, CDR1 is MDHEN and CDR2 is SYDVKM. The CDR3 runs to 18 residues. After removal of 7 bases from V and 4 bases from J, the junction contained 11 bases not matched to a gene. This CDR3 reads CASIHQGTGGDGANVLTF. The CDR3, as DNA: TGTGCCAGCATCCACCAGGGGACAGGGGGCGACGGGGCCAACGTCCTGACTTTC.

The rearrangement links TRBV18 to TRBJ1-6, with D possibly matching TRBD1 (5 bases). The CDR3 is 15 amino acids. V was clipped by 3 bases and J by 4 bases, with 10 bases between them. Germline assignment: CDR1 KGHSH and CDR2 LQKENI. CDR3 protein: CASSPGTSYNSPLHF. For the CDR3, the DNA is TGTGCCAGCTCACCGGGGACCTCATATAATTCACCCCTCCACTTT.

The genes are TRBV29-1 and TRBJ1-1; TRBD1 matches 9 bases. The trim removed 2 bases at V and 9 bases at J, leaving 4 bases unmatched. The germline CDR1 and CDR2 sequences are SQVTM and ANQGSEA. CDR3 size: 12 residues. DNA of the CDR3: TGCAGCGTTGAAATACAGGGGGCTCAAGCTTTCTTT. Its translation: CSVEIQGAQAFF.

The count of this clone is one. CDR3 sequence reads: CASSPLGTRSYEQYF. The CDR3, as DNA: TGTGCCAGCAGTCCCCTTGGCACCCGAAGCTACGAGCAGTACTTC. This chain connects TRBV27 to TRBJ2-7, with unresolved D. The CDR3 runs to 15 residues. The ends were cut back, 5 bases at V and 3 bases at J, with 17 bases in the middle. Germline CDR1 reads MNHEY; CDR2 reads SMNVEV (reference sequence).

The CDR3 region has the DNA TGTGCCAGCGGGGGACTAGCGGGGCAGAATGAGCAGTTCTTC. This encodes CASGGLAGQNEQFF. This sequence joins TRBV2 and TRBJ2-1; 13 bases match TRBD2. Germline CDR1 reads SNHLY; CDR2 reads FYNNEI. V lost 8 bases, J lost 7 bases, and 5 bases stayed unmatched. The CDR3 loop spans 14 amino acids.

V gene TRBV5-1 combines with J gene TRBJ2-1; 7 positions agree with TRBD2. CDR1 SGHRS and CDR2 YFSETQ come from the germline V gene. Trimming at V came to 4 bases and at J to 1 base, leaving 8 bases not matched to a gene. The CDR3 covers 16 residues. The CDR3 nucleotides read TGCGCCAGCAGCCCCTCACCAGCGGGATCCTACAATGAGCAGTTCTTC. Its protein is CASSPSPAGSYNEQFF.

This clone was observed a single time. The chain employs TRBV7-3 and TRBJ2-1; D may be TRBD2 (6 bases). This CDR3 spans 13 amino acids. V lost 5 bases to trimming and J lost 4 bases, with 9 bases between them. Germline CDR1 reads SGHTA; CDR2 reads FQGTGA. The CDR3 sequence: CASSREFYNEQFF. The CDR3 DNA is TGTGCCAGCAGCCGGGAGTTTTACAATGAGCAGTTCTTC.

This sequence joins TRBV7-2 and TRBJ2-2; TRBD2 matches at 7 bases. J was trimmed by 3 bases and V by 4 bases; bases with no gene match: 11. This CDR3 region has 17 residues. Germline V gene lookup returns CDR1 SGHTA and CDR2 FQGNSA. The CDR3 region is CASSSSLVGGDTGELFF. CDR3 coding DNA: TGTGCCAGCAGCTCCTCCCTCGTGGGAGGGGACACCGGGGAGCTGTTTTTT.

J is TRBJ2-7 and V is TRBV10-3; no reliable D call. This CDR3 comprises 11 residues. With 2 bases removed from V and 7 bases from J, the gap between germline ends came to 6 bases. Germline V CDR1 and CDR2: ENHRY, SYGVKD. CDR3 nucleotides: TGTGCCATCAGTGAGGCCCGGGAGCAGTACTTC. It translates to CAISEAREQYF.

The rearrangement links TRBV19 to TRBJ1-1; D is possibly TRBD1 (6 bases). The CDR3 length is 14 residues. Germline CDR1 LNHDA, CDR2 SQIVND (reference sequence). V lost 4 bases to trimming and J lost 1 base, with 10 bases between them. The CDR3 nucleotides read TGTGCCAGTAGTACACGACAGGAGAACACTGAAGCTTTCTTT. It specifies CASSTRQENTEAFF. Based on the CDR3 plus reference TRBV19 and TRBJ1-1, the full variable domain is DGGITQSPKYLFRKEGQNVTLSCEQNLNHDAMYWYRQDPGQGLRLIYYSQIVNDFQKGDIAEGYSVSREKKESFPLTVTSAQKNPTAFYLCASSTRQENTEAFFGQGTRLTVV.

CDR3 region: CASSQDSSGGYTDTQYF. The CDR3 nucleotides are TGTGCCAGCAGCCAAGATTCTAGCGGGGGGTATACAGATACGCAGTATTTT. The V and J genes are TRBV3-1 (or the pseudogene TRBV3-2) and TRBJ2-3; 11 bases are a match to TRBD2. V lost 0 bases, J lost 3 bases, and 5 bases stayed unmatched. This CDR3 spans 17 amino acids. Germline CDR1 and CDR2: LGHDT and YNNKEL (reference sequence).

The V gene is TRBV27, the J gene TRBJ2-5, with D perhaps matching TRBD2 (7 bases). CDR3 length: 16 amino acids. Trimming left V 5 bases short and J 2 bases short, with 18 bases between. Looked up from germline, CDR1 is MNHEY and CDR2 is SMNVEV (reference sequence). The CDR3 protein is CASSPNGGHPQETQYF. CDR3 nucleotides: TGTGCCAGCAGTCCCAACGGGGGGCACCCACAAGAGACCCAGTACTTC.

The rearrangement links TRBV12-3 or TRBV12-4 to TRBJ2-5; no clear D gene. This CDR3 comprises 13 residues. V was shortened by 6 bases and J by 4 bases, with 12 bases between the two germline ends. The CDR3 DNA reads TGTGCCAGCAGCCCTCCCAACGGAGAGACCCAGTACTTC. Protein sequence: CASSPPNGETQYF.

This chain links TRBV28 with TRBJ1-6; D is unresolved. The CDR3 is made up of 14 amino acids. Germline assignment: CDR1 MDHEN and CDR2 SYDVKM. The V end lost 4 bases, the J end lost 8 bases, and 12 bases lay between the germline ends. DNA for the CDR3: TGTGCCAGCAGTTGGTTGGGAGACGATTCACCCCTCCACTTT. Amino acids: CASSWLGDDSPLHF. Filled out from reference TRBV28 and TRBJ1-6, the complete variable domain reads DVKVTQSSRYLVKRTGEKVFLECVQDMDHENMFWYRQDPGLGLRLIYFSYDVKMKEKGDIPEGYSVSREKKERFSLILESASTNQTSMYLCASSWLGDDSPLHFGNGTRLTVT.

In its sample, this clone was seen a few times. The V and J genes are TRBV5-1 and TRBJ1-6; the D is unclear. The CDR3 is 15 residues long. Trimming stripped 1 base from V and 7 bases from J, with 12 bases between. Germline-derived CDR1 and CDR2 are SGHRS and YFSETQ. The CDR3 protein is CASSLSGGRNSPLHF. The CDR3 nucleotides read TGCGCCAGCAGCTTGTCTGGTGGCAGGAATTCACCCCTCCACTTT.

This chain connects TRBV4-2 to TRBJ2-2; 7 nucleotides agree with TRBD1. V lost 1 base, J lost 7 bases, and 6 bases stayed unmatched. Germline V gives CDR1 LGHNA, CDR2 YNFKEQ. The CDR3 extends over 15 amino acids. The CDR3 region is CASSQGQGSIGELFF. The CDR3 region has the DNA TGTGCCAGCAGCCAAGGACAGGGAAGCATCGGGGAGCTGTTTTTT.

J is TRBJ2-3 and V is TRBV19, with D perhaps TRBD1 or TRBD2 (5 bases each). V lost 6 bases and J lost 2, with 12 bases in between. Germline V CDR1 and CDR2: LNHDA, SQIVND (reference sequence). The CDR3 runs 14 residues. The CDR3 is CASRGARVTDTQYF. The CDR3 DNA sequence: TGTGCCAGTAGAGGGGCGAGGGTCACAGATACGCAGTATTTT. The full variable domain, with the rest looked up from reference TRBV19 and TRBJ2-3, is DGGITQSPKYLFRKEGQNVTLSCEQNLNHDAMYWYRQDPGQGLRLIYYSQIVNDFQKGDIAEGYSVSREKKESFPLTVTSAQKNPTAFYLCASRGARVTDTQYFGPGTRLTVL.

The table lists this clone with a few counts. The DNA for the CDR3 is TGTGCCATCAGTGTGGACAGGACCTTCACCGGGGAGCTGTTTTTT. It translates to CAISVDRTFTGELFF. The chain links TRBV10-3 to TRBJ2-2; 7 bases are shared with TRBD1. The V gene's germline CDR1 is ENHRY and CDR2 SYGVKD. There are 15 residues in the CDR3. The ends lost 4 bases at V and 4 bases at J; junction bases unmatched: 6.

In this sample, this clone turned up once. The rearrangement joins TRBV7-9 to TRBJ2-5; D assignment may be TRBD1 or TRBD2 (6 bases each). Between the trimmed V and J ends, which lost 4 bases and 2 bases, there was a span of 14 bases. This CDR3 has 15 amino acids. The germline gives CDR1 SEHNR, CDR2 FQNEAQ (reference sequence). The CDR3 is CASSSRGRGQETQYF. DNA of the CDR3: TGTGCCAGCAGCTCCCGGGGGCGAGGACAAGAGACCCAGTACTTC.

The V gene is TRBV28, the J gene TRBJ1-2; tentatively, D is TRBD1 (5 bases). There are 14 residues in the CDR3. V dropped 2 bases and J dropped 8 bases, with 15 bases sitting between them. Germline values: CDR1 MDHEN, CDR2 SYDVKM. The DNA for the CDR3 is TGTGCCAGCAGTTTAGGCGGGACGGTCAAAGGCTACACCTTC. Amino acids: CASSLGGTVKGYTF.